A few counts support the clone carrying this TCR beta chain. Its antigen is not identified. This entry comes from a study of cytomegalovirus exposure and HLA in healthy donors. Overall study results and limits: Association of around 17,000 TCR beta sequences with HLA alleles was found at 0.05 false discovery rate in a later analysis.

PCR used 60 Vbeta primers and 13 Jbeta primers. The table came from immunoSEQ multiplex PCR; TCRdb's copy has only in-frame clones and leaves some out. The sample gives roughly 140,000 clones, over 60% of which show up once; around 3% is in the top ten. Germline CDR1 SGHNT, CDR2 YYREEE (reference sequence). The V end lost 1 base, the J end lost 6 bases, and 10 bases lay between the germline ends. This CDR3 region has 13 residues. The V gene is TRBV5-4, the J gene TRBJ1-1; D remains unclear. The sequence was obtained from a woman in her thirties in good health and CMV-seropositive. Material: PBMCs. For the CDR3, the DNA is TGTGCCAGCAGCTTGCAGGTGAGGGCTGAAGCTTTCTTT. Amino acid sequence: CASSLQVRAEAFF.